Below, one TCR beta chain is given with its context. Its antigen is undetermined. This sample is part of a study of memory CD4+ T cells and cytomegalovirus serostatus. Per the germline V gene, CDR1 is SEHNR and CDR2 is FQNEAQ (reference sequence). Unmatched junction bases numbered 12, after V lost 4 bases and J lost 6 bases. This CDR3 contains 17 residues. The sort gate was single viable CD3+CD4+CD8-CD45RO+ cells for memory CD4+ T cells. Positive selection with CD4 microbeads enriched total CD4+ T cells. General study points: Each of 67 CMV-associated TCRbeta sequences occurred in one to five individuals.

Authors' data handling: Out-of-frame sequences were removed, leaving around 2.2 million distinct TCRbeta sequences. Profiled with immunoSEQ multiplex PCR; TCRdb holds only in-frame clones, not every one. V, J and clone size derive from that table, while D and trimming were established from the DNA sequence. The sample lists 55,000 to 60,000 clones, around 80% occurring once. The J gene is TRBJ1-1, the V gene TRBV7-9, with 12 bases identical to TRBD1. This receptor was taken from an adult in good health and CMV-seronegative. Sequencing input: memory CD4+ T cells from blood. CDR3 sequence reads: CASSYGDRGPEGSEAFF. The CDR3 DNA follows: TGTGCCAGCAGCTATGGGGACAGGGGGCCTGAGGGGTCTGAAGCTTTCTTT. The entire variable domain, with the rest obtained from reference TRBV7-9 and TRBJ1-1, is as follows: DTGVSQNPRHKITKRGQNVTFRCDPISEHNRLYWYRQTLGQGPEFLTYFQNEAQLEKSRLLSDRFSAERPKGSFSTLEIQRTEQGDSAMYLCASSYGDRGPEGSEAFFGQGTRLTVV.